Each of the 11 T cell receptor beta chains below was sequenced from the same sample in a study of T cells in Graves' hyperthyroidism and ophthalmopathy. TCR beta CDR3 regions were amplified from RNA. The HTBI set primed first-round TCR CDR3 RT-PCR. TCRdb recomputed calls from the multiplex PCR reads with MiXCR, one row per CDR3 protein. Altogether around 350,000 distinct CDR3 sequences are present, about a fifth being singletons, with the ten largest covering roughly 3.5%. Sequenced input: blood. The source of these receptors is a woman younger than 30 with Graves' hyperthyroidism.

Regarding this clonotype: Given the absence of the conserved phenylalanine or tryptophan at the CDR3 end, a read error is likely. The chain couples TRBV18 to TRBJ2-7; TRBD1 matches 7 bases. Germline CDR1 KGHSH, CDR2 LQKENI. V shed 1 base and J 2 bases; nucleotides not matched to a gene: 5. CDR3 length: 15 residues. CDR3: CASSPQGAGAYEQYL. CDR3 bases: TGTGCCAGCTCACCACAGGGGGCTGGGGCCTACGAGCAGTACTTG.

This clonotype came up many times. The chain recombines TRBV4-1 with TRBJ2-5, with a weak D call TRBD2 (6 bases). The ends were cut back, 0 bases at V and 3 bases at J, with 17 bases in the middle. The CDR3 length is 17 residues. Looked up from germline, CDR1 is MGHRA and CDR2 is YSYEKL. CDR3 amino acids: CASSQDQTSPGEETQYF. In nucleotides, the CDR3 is TGCGCCAGCAGCCAAGATCAGACCAGCCCGGGAGAAGAGACCCAGTACTTC.

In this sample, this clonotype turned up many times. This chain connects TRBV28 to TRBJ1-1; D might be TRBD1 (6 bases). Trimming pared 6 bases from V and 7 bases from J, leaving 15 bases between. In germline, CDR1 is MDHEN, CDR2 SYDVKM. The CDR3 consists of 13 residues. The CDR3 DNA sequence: TGTGCCAGCAGCCTCGTCGGAGGGGGTGAAGCTTTCTTT. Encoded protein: CASSLVGGGEAFF.

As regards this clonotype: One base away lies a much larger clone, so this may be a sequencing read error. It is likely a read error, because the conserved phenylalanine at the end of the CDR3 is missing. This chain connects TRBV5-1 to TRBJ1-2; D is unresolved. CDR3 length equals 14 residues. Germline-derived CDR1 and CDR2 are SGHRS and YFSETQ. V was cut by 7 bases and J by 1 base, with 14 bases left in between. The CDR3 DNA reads TGCGCCAGCTCCGCAACGGATTTTAACTATGGCTACACCTAC. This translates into CASSATDFNYGYTY.

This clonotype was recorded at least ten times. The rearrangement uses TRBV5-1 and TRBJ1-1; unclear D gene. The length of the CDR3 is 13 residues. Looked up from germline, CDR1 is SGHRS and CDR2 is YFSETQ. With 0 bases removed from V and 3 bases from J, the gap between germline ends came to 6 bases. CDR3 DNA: TGCGCCAGCAGCTTGGACTGGGACACTGAAGCTTTCTTT. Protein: CASSLDWDTEAFF.

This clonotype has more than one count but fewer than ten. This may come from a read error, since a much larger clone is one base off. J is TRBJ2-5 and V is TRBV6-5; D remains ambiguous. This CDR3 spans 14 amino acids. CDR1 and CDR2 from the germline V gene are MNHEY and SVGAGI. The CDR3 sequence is CANSYSTARGTQYF. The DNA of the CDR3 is TGTGCCAACAGTTACTCGACGGCCCGAGGGACCCAGTACTTC.

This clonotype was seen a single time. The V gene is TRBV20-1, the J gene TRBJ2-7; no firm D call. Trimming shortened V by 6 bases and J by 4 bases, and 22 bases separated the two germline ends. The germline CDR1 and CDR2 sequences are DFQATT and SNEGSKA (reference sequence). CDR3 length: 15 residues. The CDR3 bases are TGCAGTGCGCACCGCGTTCTTGCACGCGAGTACGAGCAGTACTTC. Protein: CSAHRVLAREYEQYF.

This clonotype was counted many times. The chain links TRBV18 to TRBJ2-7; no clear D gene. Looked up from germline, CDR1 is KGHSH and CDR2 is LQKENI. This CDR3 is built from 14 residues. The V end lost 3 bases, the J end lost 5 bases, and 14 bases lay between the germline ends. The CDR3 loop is CASSPYLGENEQYF. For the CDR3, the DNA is TGTGCCAGCTCACCTTACCTTGGGGAAAACGAGCAGTACTTC.

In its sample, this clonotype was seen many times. CDR3 sequence: CASSWGQVNTEAFF. In nucleotides, the CDR3 is TGTGCCAGCAGTTGGGGACAGGTGAACACTGAAGCTTTCTTT. V usage is TRBV12-3 or TRBV12-4 and J usage is TRBJ1-1; the match to TRBD1 covers 8 bases. The CDR3 covers 14 residues. V lost 4 bases to trimming and J lost 0 bases; unmatched junction nucleotides: 1.

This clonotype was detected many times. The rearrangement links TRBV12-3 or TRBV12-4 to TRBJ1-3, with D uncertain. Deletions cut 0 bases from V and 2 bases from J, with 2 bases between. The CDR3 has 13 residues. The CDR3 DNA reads TGTGCCAGCAGTTTAGCGACTGGAAACACCATATATTTT. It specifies CASSLATGNTIYF.

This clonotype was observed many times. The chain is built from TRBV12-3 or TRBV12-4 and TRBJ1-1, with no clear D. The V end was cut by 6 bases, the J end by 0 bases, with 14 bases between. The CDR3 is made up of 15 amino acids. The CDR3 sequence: CASSPEEGMNTEAFF. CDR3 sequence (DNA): TGTGCCAGCAGCCCGGAGGAGGGTATGAACACTGAAGCTTTCTTT.